This is a list of T cell receptor beta chains from one sample in a study of radiation and T cells in renal cell carcinoma. TCRdb's copy holds only in-frame clones and misses some; the assay was immunoSEQ multiplex PCR. The sample consists of 95,000 or so clones, approximately 86% of them appearing once. The sample in question was blood, obtained from a patient whose treatment included radiotherapy and nephrectomy. Receptors originate from a man aged 45-65 years with renal cell carcinoma. Both conserved end residues are part of each CDR3. Fields, in order: clone size, J gene, V gene, CDR3 protein. Clone size is not always given. Where it is, it says once, few, many or a class for expanded clones.

>few|TRBJ1-2|TRBV19
CASSISDLLGGYTF
>.|TRBJ2-5|TRBV7-9
CASSLGSYAQETQYF
>.|TRBJ2-1|TRBV6-6
CASSFTSGFGEQFF
>.|TRBJ1-1|TRBV6-1
CASSPTVANTEAFF
>.|TRBJ2-7|TRBV5-5
CASSLTGTGGYYEQYF
>once|TRBJ2-1|TRBV5-4
CASRGDEGGRGNEQFF
>.|TRBJ2-2|TRBV7-7
CASRRSGGANTGELFF
>.|TRBJ2-3|TRBV6-5
CASSPTSHITDTQYF
>.|TRBJ1-2|TRBV10-3
CAISESARSYTF
>.|TRBJ2-2|TRBV11-1
CASSIQGPGTGELFF
>.|TRBJ1-1|TRBV30
CAWGGLVAFF
>few|TRBJ1-5|TRBV5-1
CASSLDSPRDQPQHF
>few|TRBJ2-7|TRBV11-1
CASSLGQGLEQYF
>.|TRBJ2-2|TRBV5-1
CASSLEGLFTGELFF
>few|TRBJ1-5|TRBV19
CASSIVLGQGQPQHF